This T cell receptor beta chain was sequenced during a study of blood T cell repertoires in COVID-19 (dated by TCRdb to the early 2020s). About the study as a whole: The collaborator samples originated in the United States, Italy and Spain and spanned the acute and convalescent phases of COVID-19. The repertoires were released in a freely available public database meant as a resource for research on the immune response to SARS-CoV-2. Where HLA class I and class II types were available, the types were taken from metadata supplied by the sample provider, not from assay-based typing. Deeply sampled blood TCRbeta repertoires from subjects exposed to, actively infected with, or recovered from COVID-19 were included in the dataset. The sample metadata nearly always contained a de-identified subject ID, COVID-19 status, age in years and sex. Samples came from the ongoing ImmuneRACE study (first 160 participants) plus 1,254 subjects from 6 global collaborators. The material from the prospective study consisted of cDNA or gDNA derived from T cells, B-cell-depleted T cells, or PBMCs.

Per the germline V gene, ENHRY is the CDR1 and SYGVKD is the CDR2. Spanning cysteine to phenylalanine, the CDR3 consists of 14 amino acids. The sequence is cut down to CDR3 DNA, 42 bases in frame from base 1. Trimmed from V: 6 bases; trimmed from J: 3 bases; junction bases lacking a gene match: 4. Collaborating institutions collected whole blood in K2EDTA tubes following their own protocols. For TCRbeta analysis, collaborators shipped samples in one of three forms: frozen whole blood, isolated PBMCs, or DNA extracted from either of those sample types. Note on this clone: Its recognized antigen is unknown. Base qualities are not at hand, and no much larger clone is one base apart.

Results and caveats for the whole study, not just this receptor: How much clinical and demographic metadata was included differed by source and by participant, and the metadata was provided uncurated.

TCRbeta CDR3 regions were amplified from genomic DNA by means of the immunoSEQ Assay, a bias-controlled multiplex PCR. Per the source publication's procedure: The number of nucleated cells in each sample was estimated by amplification of reference gene primers within the assay. To quantify the absolute abundance of each unique TCRbeta CDR3 rearrangement, sequence reads were collapsed and filtered. For each sample, productive Simpson clonality was calculated by taking the square root of Simpson's diversity index across productive rearrangements. TCRdb carries this immuneACCESS record with in-frame sequences only. Its versions omit some clonotypes, under half of them owing to an unresolved V gene in the studies checked, with the rest unexplained. The DNA gave D and trimming, while V, J and clone size come from that table. The sample yields around 310,000 clones; around 87% were counted once. The ten largest clones represent roughly 4.1% of the sample.

This receptor was taken from a woman in her forties or fifties with active or convalescent COVID-19. This chain joins TRBV10-3 to TRBJ2-3, and TRBD1 aligns with 9 junction nucleotides. The source material was peripheral blood. The CDR3 loop reads CAIRRQGVTDTQYF. Here is the DNA: TGTGCCATCAGGAGACAGGGGGTAACAGATACGCAGTATTTT.